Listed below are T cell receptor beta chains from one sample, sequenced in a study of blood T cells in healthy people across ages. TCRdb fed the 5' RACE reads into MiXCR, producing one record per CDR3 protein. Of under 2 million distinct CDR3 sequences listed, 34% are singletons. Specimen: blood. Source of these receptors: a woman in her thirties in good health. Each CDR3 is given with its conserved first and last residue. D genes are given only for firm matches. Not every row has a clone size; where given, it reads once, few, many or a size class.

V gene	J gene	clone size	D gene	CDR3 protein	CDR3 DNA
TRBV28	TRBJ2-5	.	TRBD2	CASSRTSGLRQQYF	TGTGCCAGCAGTCGGACTAGCGGGCTACGCCAGCAGTACTTC
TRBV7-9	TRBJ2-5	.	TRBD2	CASSPLGAGGPGETQYF	TGTGCCAGCAGCCCCTTAGGGGCGGGAGGGCCAGGGGAGACCCAGTACTTC
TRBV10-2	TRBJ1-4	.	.	CASSEYAEGGEKLFF	TGCGCCAGCAGTGAGTACGCAGAGGGTGGAGAAAAACTGTTTTTT
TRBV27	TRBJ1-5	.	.	CASSLLPSPKPQHF	TGTGCCAGCAGTTTACTTCCCAGCCCCAAGCCCCAGCATTTT
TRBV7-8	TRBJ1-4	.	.	CASRRQDEKLFF	TGTGCCAGCAGGCGACAGGATGAAAAACTGTTTTTT
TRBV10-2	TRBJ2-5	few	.	CASSDPPGVETQYF	TGCGCCAGCAGTGATCCGCCCGGGGTGGAGACCCAGTACTTC
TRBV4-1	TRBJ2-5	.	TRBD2	CASSQDLLAVMSETQYF	TGCGCCAGCAGCCAAGATCTCCTAGCGGTTATGTCGGAGACCCAGTACTTC
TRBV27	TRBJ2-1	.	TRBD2	CASSLFAGGPGNEQFF	TGTGCCAGCAGTTTATTTGCGGGAGGGCCGGGCAATGAGCAGTTCTTC
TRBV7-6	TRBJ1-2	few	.	CASSFLEVAGNGYTF	TGTGCCAGCAGCTTTCTAGAAGTCGCTGGGAACGGCTACACCTTC
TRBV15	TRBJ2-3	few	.	CATSRDMGPDTQYF	TGTGCCACCAGCAGAGATATGGGACCAGATACGCAGTATTTT
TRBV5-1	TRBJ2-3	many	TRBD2	CASSRPPTSGSTDTQYF	TGCGCCAGCAGCCGGCCCCCAACTAGCGGGAGCACAGATACGCAGTATTTT
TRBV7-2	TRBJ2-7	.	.	CASSEGTRSSYEQYF	TGTGCCAGCAGTGAGGGGACCCGCAGCTCCTACGAGCAGTACTTC
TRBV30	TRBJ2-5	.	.	CAWSVRPSRIVETQYF	TGTGCCTGGAGTGTACGGCCTAGCAGGATCGTAGAGACCCAGTACTTC
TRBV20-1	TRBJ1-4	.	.	CSAQADGKLFF	TGCAGTGCTCAAGCCGACGGAAAACTGTTTTTT
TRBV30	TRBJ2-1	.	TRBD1	CAWRGTGGTYEQFF	TGTGCCTGGAGGGGGACAGGGGGAACCTACGAGCAGTTCTTC
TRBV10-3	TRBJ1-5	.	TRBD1	CASTGQYNQPQHF	TGTGCCAGTACGGGACAGTACAATCAGCCCCAGCATTTT
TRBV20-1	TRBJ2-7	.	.	CSARDGRQGAYEQYF	TGCAGTGCTAGAGATGGGAGGCAGGGGGCCTACGAGCAGTACTTC